The rows below give T cell receptor beta chains drawn from one sample of a study of vaccination and CD4 T cells after COVID-19. MiXCR, run by TCRdb on the PCR reads, gives a single entry per CDR3 protein. The profile shows under 25,000 distinct CDR3 sequences, 30% to 35% of them singletons. The antigens these receptors bind are not known. Sample: CD4+ T cells from blood, cultured in vitro, taken about 7 months after SARS-CoV-2 vaccination. The receptors originated from a human donor who had recovered from COVID-19. CDR3s include the opening cysteine and the closing phenylalanine or tryptophan. D genes are given only for firm matches. Clone size is given for some rows only: seen once, a few or many times, or a class if the clone is expanded.

clone size | D gene | J gene | V gene | CDR3 DNA | CDR3 protein
. | . | TRBJ2-2 | TRBV6-1 | TGTGCCAGCAGCTCTAACACCGGGGAGCTGTTTTTT | CASSSNTGELFF
. | . | TRBJ1-5 | TRBV4-2 | TGTGCCAGCAGCCAGAGGGGCACGGATCAGCCCCAGCATTTT | CASSQRGTDQPQHF
few | . | TRBJ2-7 | TRBV10-3 | TGTGCCATCAGTGGCACCGGGACGTTGAGCTCCTACGAGCAGTACTTC | CAISGTGTLSSYEQYF
. | . | TRBJ1-2 | TRBV6-1 | TGTGCCAGCAGTGGGGCCTGGGGGCGGAATGATTATGGCTACACCTTC | CASSGAWGRNDYGYTF
few | TRBD2 | TRBJ2-1 | TRBV6-1 | TGTGCCAGCAGTGCACTAGCGGCCTCCTACAATGAGCAGTTCTTC | CASSALAASYNEQFF
. | . | TRBJ2-7 | TRBV19 | TGTGCCAGTAGTACCCAGAGGGGTAGTTCCGGGTCTTACGAGCAGTACTTC | CASSTQRGSSGSYEQYF
. | . | TRBJ2-4 | TRBV20-1 | TGCAGTGCTAGAGATGGAGAAAACATTCAGTACTTC | CSARDGENIQYF
few | . | TRBJ2-5 | TRBV6-5 | TGTGCCAGCAGTTACAGCCGGGGTCAGCAGACCCAGTACTTC | CASSYSRGQQTQYF
medium-sized | . | TRBJ1-6 | TRBV20-1 | TGCAGTGCTAGAGATCTAGGGGATTCGCCCCTCCACTTT | CSARDLGDSPLHF
few | TRBD1 | TRBJ2-5 | TRBV20-1 | TGCAGTGCAGAACTACCGGGACAGCTACAAGAGACCCAGTACTTC | CSAELPGQLQETQYF
few | . | TRBJ2-7 | TRBV28 | TGTGCCAGCAGCGCGGGGACACTCTCCTACGAGCAGTACTTC | CASSAGTLSYEQYF
few | . | TRBJ2-5 | TRBV7-9 | TGTGCCAGCAGCTTACCCTTTCCGGTTCAAGAGACCCAGTACTTC | CASSLPFPVQETQYF
. | TRBD2 | TRBJ2-5 | TRBV7-9 | TGTGCCAGCAGCATGGGGACTAGCGGGATCTTGGAGACCCAGTACTTC | CASSMGTSGILETQYF
. | TRBD1 | TRBJ1-5 | TRBV6-1 | TGTGCCAGCAGTACCGACAGGGTCAATCAGCCCCAGCATTTT | CASSTDRVNQPQHF
. | . | TRBJ2-1 | TRBV7-8 | TGTGCCAGCAGCGCCGCAGCGGCTTACAATGAGCAGTTCTTC | CASSAAAAYNEQFF
few | . | TRBJ2-2 | TRBV20-1 | TGCAGTGGGGGGAGTAGCGGCACCGGGGAGCTGTTTTTT | CSGGSSGTGELFF
. | TRBD1 | TRBJ1-2 | TRBV27 | TGTGCCAGCAGTACAGGGGGGGGGGGCTACACCTTC | CASSTGGGGYTF
once | . | TRBJ2-1 | TRBV11-2 | TGTGCCAGCAGCTTAGCGCAGGGACATGAGCAGTTCTTC | CASSLAQGHEQFF
. | TRBD2 | TRBJ2-1 | TRBV20-1 | TGCAGTGCCGGACTAGCGGCCTACAATGAGCAGTTCTTC | CSAGLAAYNEQFF
few | TRBD2 | TRBJ2-7 | TRBV7-9 | TGTGCCAGCAGCTTAGACTGGCGGGAGCGGTTCGGGTCCCTTACCGAGCAGTACTTC | CASSLDWRERFGSLTEQYF
few | TRBD1 | TRBJ2-7 | TRBV20-1 | TGCAGTGCCAAGGGGGCAGTCTACGAGCAGTACTTC | CSAKGAVYEQYF
. | TRBD1 | TRBJ1-5 | TRBV12-3/TRBV12-4 | TGTGCCAGCAGTTTTGGGGACAGAGCATATAGCAATCAGCCCCAGCATTTT | CASSFGDRAYSNQPQHF